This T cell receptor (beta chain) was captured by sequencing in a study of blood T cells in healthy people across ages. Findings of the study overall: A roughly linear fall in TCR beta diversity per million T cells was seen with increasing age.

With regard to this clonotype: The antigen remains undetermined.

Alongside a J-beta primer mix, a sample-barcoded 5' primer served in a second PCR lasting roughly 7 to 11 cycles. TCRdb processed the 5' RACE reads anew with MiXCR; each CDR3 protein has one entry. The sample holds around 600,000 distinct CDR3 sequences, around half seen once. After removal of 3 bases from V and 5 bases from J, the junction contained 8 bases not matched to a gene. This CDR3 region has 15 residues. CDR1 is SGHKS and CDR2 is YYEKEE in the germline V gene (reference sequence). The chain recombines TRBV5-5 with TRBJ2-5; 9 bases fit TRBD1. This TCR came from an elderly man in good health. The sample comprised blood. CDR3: CASSSPGQGRETQYF. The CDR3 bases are TGTGCCAGCAGCTCTCCGGGACAGGGTAGGGAGACCCAGTACTTC.